These 23 T cell receptor beta chains originate from one sample sequenced in a study of brain T cells in children with intractable seizures. Time point meaning: blood from clinic visit 5 months post-surgery; TSC patient then seizure free. Sequencing used immunoSEQ multiplex PCR; TCRdb keeps in-frame clones, though not all of them. The sample yields about 350,000 clones, over 90% seen once. This material consisted of peripheral blood, taken approximately 5 months after surgery. Receptors were obtained from a boy in the first two years of life with tuberous sclerosis and intractable seizures.

The chain recombines TRBV28 with TRBJ2-7; the D is unclear. Germline V lookup: CDR1 MDHEN, CDR2 SYDVKM. The CDR3 runs 14 residues. The V gene lost 6 bases and the J gene lost 3 bases, with 15 bases spanning the gap. The CDR3 nucleotides are TGTGCCAGCAGCCGTGTGAGCGAATACTACGAGCAGTACTTC. It codes for CASSRVSEYYEQYF.

The J gene is TRBJ2-1, the V gene TRBV4-1; D might be TRBD1 (6 bases). CDR3 length: 16 residues. Trimming took 2 bases from V and 7 from J, leaving 18 bases between them. The germline V gene has CDR1 MGHRA and CDR2 YSYEKL. CDR3: CASSQKGHTTRNEQFF. In DNA, the CDR3 is TGCGCCAGCAGCCAAAAGGGACATACAACCCGAAATGAGCAGTTCTTC.

This clone appeared a single time. This CDR3 is also generated by other DNA sequences in the sample. The rearrangement links TRBV11-2 to TRBJ2-3, with 9 bases matching TRBD2. The V gene end was trimmed by 2 bases and the J gene end by 1 base; junction bases not matched to a gene: 4. The CDR3 length is 16 residues. Germline assignment: CDR1 SGHAT and CDR2 FQNNGV. The CDR3 DNA reads as TGTGCCAGCAGCTTATGGGCTAGCGGGGGCACAGATACGCAGTATTTT. It is translated as CASSLWASGGTDTQYF. The full variable domain, rest sourced from reference TRBV11-2 and TRBJ2-3, is EAGVAQSPRYKIIEKRQSVAFWCNPISGHATLYWYQQILGQGPKLLIQFQNNGVVDDSQLPKDRFSAERLKGVDSTLKIQPAKLEDSAVYLCASSLWASGGTDTQYFGPGTRLTVL.

The chain recombines TRBV2 with TRBJ2-3; a weak D match, TRBD2 (5 bases). The V gene's germline CDR1 is SNHLY and CDR2 FYNNEI. V lost 0 bases and J 2 bases, leaving 9 bases between the germline ends. This CDR3 region has 15 residues. The CDR3 coding sequence is TGTGCCAGCAGTGAAGCTCGGGGTCTCACAGATACGCAGTATTTT. It yields the protein CASSEARGLTDTQYF.

This sequence joins TRBV28 and TRBJ1-5, with unresolved D. CDR3 length equals 14 residues. Per the germline V gene, CDR1 is MDHEN and CDR2 is SYDVKM. Between the trimmed V and J ends, which lost 7 bases and 2 bases, there was a span of 12 bases. CDR3 nucleotide sequence: TGTGCCAGCACCCCTCGTTTGGGCAATCAGCCCCAGCATTTT. Residues: CASTPRLGNQPQHF.

This chain uses TRBV30 with TRBJ1-1; D is undetermined. V lost 0 bases and J 4 bases, leaving 18 bases between the germline ends. Germline loops: CDR1 GTSNPN, CDR2 SVGIG (reference sequence). CDR3 length: 16 residues. In nucleotides, the CDR3 is TGTGCCTGGAGTGTGCGGGATCGGGGAGGGAGCACTGAAGCTTTCTTT. This sequence encodes CAWSVRDRGGSTEAFF.

This chain uses TRBV27 with TRBJ1-6; D might be TRBD1 (6 bases). The CDR3 runs to 18 residues. In germline, CDR1 is MNHEY, CDR2 SMNVEV (reference sequence). Trimming left V 2 bases short and J 7 bases short, with 21 bases between. CDR3 residues: CASSLTGMKAPRNSPLHF. The CDR3 bases are TGTGCCAGCAGTTTAACAGGGATGAAGGCCCCCAGGAATTCACCCCTCCACTTT.

This sequence joins TRBV28 and TRBJ2-7; 8 bases line up with TRBD1. Trimming cost V 2 bases and J 2 bases; bases outside gene matches: 8. The germline CDR1 and CDR2 sequences are MDHEN and SYDVKM. The CDR3 runs 16 residues. CDR3 loop: CASSLPIRTGPYEQYF. In DNA, the CDR3 is TGTGCCAGCAGTTTACCTATACGGACAGGGCCCTACGAGCAGTACTTC.

The chain carries TRBV5-8 and TRBJ1-1; TRBD1 matches 9 bases. Germline CDR1 and CDR2: SGHTS and YDEGEE. This CDR3 is built from 16 residues. Losses at the gene ends were 2 bases for V and 1 base for J; bases not matched to a gene: 6. Here the CDR3 reads CASSLTGGVSNTEAFF. The CDR3 DNA is TGTGCCAGCAGCTTAACAGGGGGCGTTTCGAACACTGAAGCTTTCTTT.

This clone was seen a single time. The V gene is TRBV6-6, the J gene TRBJ1-2; D is unclear. CDR3 length equals 9 residues. V lost 8 bases and J lost 7, with 5 bases in between. Germline V gives CDR1 MNHNY, CDR2 SVGAGI (reference sequence). CDR3 coding DNA: TGTGCCAGCGGAGCTGGCTACACCTTC. Its protein is CASGAGYTF.

The chain links TRBV19 to TRBJ1-4; D possibly corresponds to TRBD1 (6 bases). V was cut by 0 bases and J by 0 bases, with 17 bases left in between. The CDR3 spans 19 residues. The germline gives CDR1 LNHDA, CDR2 SQIVND (reference sequence). The CDR3: CASSIDRMYRVSTNEKLFF. DNA for the CDR3: TGTGCCAGTAGTATAGATCGAATGTACAGGGTCTCAACTAATGAAAAACTGTTTTTT.

V gene TRBV9 combines with J gene TRBJ2-5; D is perhaps TRBD1 or TRBD2 (5 bases each). Germline CDR1 is SGDLS and CDR2 is YYNGEE. The CDR3 sequence is 15 residues long. With 2 bases removed from V and 0 bases from J, the gap between germline ends came to 11 bases. CDR3 sequence: CASSVGTEYQETQYF. DNA for the CDR3: TGTGCCAGCAGCGTCGGGACCGAGTACCAAGAGACCCAGTACTTC.

This clone was recorded once. The chain employs TRBV7-9 and TRBJ1-1, with D perhaps TRBD1 (6 bases). Germline V gives CDR1 SEHNR, CDR2 FQNEAQ (reference sequence). V shed 8 bases and J shed 6 bases, with 16 bases lying between them. The CDR3 extends over 13 amino acids. This CDR3 reads CASGRGGGPEAFF. CDR3 in DNA: TGTGCCAGCGGTCGGGGGGGCGGCCCTGAAGCTTTCTTT. Full variable domain (missing parts from reference TRBV7-9 and TRBJ1-1): DTGVSQNPRHKITKRGQNVTFRCDPISEHNRLYWYRQTLGQGPEFLTYFQNEAQLEKSRLLSDRFSAERPKGSFSTLEIQRTEQGDSAMYLCASGRGGGPEAFFGQGTRLTVV.

The chain employs TRBV5-1 and TRBJ2-5; TRBD2 aligns across 10 bases. CDR1 is SGHRS, CDR2 YFSETQ, per germline. V shed 6 bases and J 4 bases; nucleotides not matched to a gene: 9. The CDR3 runs to 15 residues. CDR3 residues: CASTDGTSEGETQYF. The CDR3 DNA reads TGCGCCAGCACCGACGGGACTAGCGAAGGAGAGACCCAGTACTTC.

V is TRBV6-5 and J is TRBJ1-2; 8 nucleotides agree with TRBD1. The V and J ends lost 0 bases and 2 bases, in that order; junction bases with no gene match: 5. There are 16 residues in the CDR3. The V gene's germline CDR1 is MNHEY and CDR2 SVGAGI. Here the CDR3 DNA reads TGTGCCAGCAGTTACTCTCAGGGGGCAGCAAACTATGGCTACACCTTC. The encoded protein is CASSYSQGAANYGYTF.

The genes are TRBV10-3 and TRBJ2-1, with TRBD2 matching over 8 bases. CDR3 length equals 16 residues. J lost 1 base, V lost 2 bases, and 4 bases had no gene match. CDR1 ENHRY and CDR2 SYGVKD come from the germline V gene. Written as DNA, the CDR3 is TGTGCCATCAGTGAGCCGGGGGGGTTGTCCTACAATGAGCAGTTCTTC. It encodes CAISEPGGLSYNEQFF.

The rearrangement links TRBV30 to TRBJ1-2; D unresolved. The CDR3 totals 13 residues. Germline assignment: CDR1 GTSNPN and CDR2 SVGIG (reference sequence). Trimming removed 4 bases at V and 2 bases at J, with 11 bases between. CDR3 bases: TGTGCCTGGAATAGACTCGCGAACTATGGCTACACCTTC. Encoded protein: CAWNRLANYGYTF.

The genes are TRBV14 and TRBJ2-1; D unresolved. The length of the CDR3 is 12 residues. Germline V gene sequence: CDR1 SGHDN, CDR2 FVKESK. V was clipped by 0 bases and J by 7 bases, with 4 bases between them. In nucleotides, the CDR3 is TGTGCCAGCAGCCAAGATCTTAATGAGCAGTTCTTC. This translates into CASSQDLNEQFF.

The V and J genes are TRBV5-1 and TRBJ2-5; 7 bases agree with TRBD1. Looked up from germline, CDR1 is SGHRS and CDR2 is YFSETQ. The CDR3 has 14 residues. The ends lost 4 bases at V and 3 bases at J; junction bases unmatched: 6. The CDR3 nucleotides are TGCGCCAGCAGCAAGGGGACAGCGGAAGAGACCCAGTACTTC. Residues: CASSKGTAEETQYF.

The V and J genes are TRBV3-1 (or the pseudogene TRBV3-2) and TRBJ1-6, with unresolved D. V lost 3 bases, J lost 5 bases, and 20 bases lay in between. Germline V gene sequence: CDR1 LGHDT, CDR2 YNNKEL (reference sequence). The CDR3 contains 18 residues. CDR3 in amino acids: CASSHVRTPAYDNSPLHF. The CDR3 nucleotides are TGTGCCAGCAGCCACGTCCGGACTCCAGCGTATGATAATTCACCCCTCCACTTT.

V and J are TRBV4-2 and TRBJ2-5; D ambiguous. CDR1 is LGHNA and CDR2 is YNFKEQ in the germline V gene. This CDR3 has 18 residues. The V gene lost 3 bases and the J gene lost 5 bases, with 25 bases spanning the gap. CDR3 amino acids: CASSQVVGPGVDRETQYF. DNA for the CDR3: TGTGCCAGCAGCCAGGTGGTGGGCCCGGGCGTCGACCGGGAGACCCAGTACTTC.

The chain links TRBV6-5 to TRBJ2-7; tentative D call: TRBD1 (6 bases). Germline CDR1 and CDR2: MNHEY and SVGAGI. Trimming left V 0 bases short and J 2 bases short, with 11 bases between. The CDR3 loop spans 15 amino acids. The CDR3 nucleotides read TGTGCCAGCAGTTACTCGGGCAGGGGAGCCTACGAGCAGTACTTC. Translated, it gives CASSYSGRGAYEQYF.

This chain links TRBV27 with TRBJ2-2; 10 bases align to TRBD1. The CDR3 length is 15 residues. The V gene's germline CDR1 is MNHEY and CDR2 SMNVEV (reference sequence). V shed 6 bases and J 4 bases; nucleotides not matched to a gene: 5. CDR3 in DNA: TGTGCCAGCAGATCAGGACAGGGGGGCACCGGGGAGCTGTTTTTT. It yields the protein CASRSGQGGTGELFF.